This TCR beta chain is from a study of T cell responses to AZD1222 COVID-19 vaccine. Study results and caveats: Of the AZD1222 recipients, only five to seven were seropositive at baseline. Along spike, vaccine-associated CD4 TCRs were found throughout, with dominance at 160-218 and 743-854. Nearly half of spike-specific TCRs reportedly target unmutated variant regions.

Pooling was applied to second doses at about 4 or about 12 weeks. Sequenced by immunoSEQ multiplex PCR; TCRdb stores in-frame clones only, minus some. The sample consists of roughly 150,000 clones, around nine tenths of them appearing once. Regarding this clone: Its specificity is not known.

The germline gives CDR1 SEHNR, CDR2 FQNEAQ (reference sequence). Losses at the gene ends were 5 bases for V and 5 bases for J; bases not matched to a gene: 5. The CDR3 runs to 15 residues. The rearrangement joins TRBV7-9 to TRBJ1-5, with TRBD1 matching over 11 bases. This sequence was found in an adult who received the AZD1222 COVID-19 vaccine. The sample was peripheral blood, taken 28 days after the second AZD1222 dose. CDR3 loop: CASSLGQGAYQPQHF. The CDR3 DNA reads TGTGCCAGCAGCCTCGGACAGGGGGCTTATCAGCCCCAGCATTTT.